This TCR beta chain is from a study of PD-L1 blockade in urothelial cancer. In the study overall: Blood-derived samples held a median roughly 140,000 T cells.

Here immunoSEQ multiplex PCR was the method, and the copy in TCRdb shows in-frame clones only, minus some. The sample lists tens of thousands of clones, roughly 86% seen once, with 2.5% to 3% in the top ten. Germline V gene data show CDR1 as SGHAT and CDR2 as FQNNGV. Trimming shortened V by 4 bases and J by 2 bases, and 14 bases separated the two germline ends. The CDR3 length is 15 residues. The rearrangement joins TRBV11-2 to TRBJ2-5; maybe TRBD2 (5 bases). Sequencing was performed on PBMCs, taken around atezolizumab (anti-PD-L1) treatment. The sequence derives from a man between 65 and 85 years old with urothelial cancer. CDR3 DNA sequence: TGTGCCAGCAGCTCCGTCCTTCGGGATCAAGAGACCCAGTACTTC. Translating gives CASSSVLRDQETQYF.